Shown below are 14 T cell receptor beta chains from a single sample sequenced in a study of response to subunit inactivated influenza vaccine. A single record per CDR3 protein comes from TCRdb applying MiXCR to the RT-PCR reads. The repertoire includes about 570,000 distinct CDR3 sequences, around 11% of them detected once, and 9.5% to 12% sits in the top ten. The same sample was also used in a study of T cells expressing NK-cell markers. That source adds: Researchers built TCR beta cDNA using 5'RACE template switching with UMIs.

Specimen: PBMCs from blood, collected on the day of vaccination. These receptors all come from a man aged 50 to 60 who received an inactivated influenza vaccine.

There are many counts of this clonotype. The chain joins TRBV11-2 to TRBJ2-1; no clear D. Trimming pared 6 bases from V and 9 bases from J, leaving 21 bases between. Germline values: CDR1 SGHAT, CDR2 FQNNGV. This CDR3 region has 15 residues. CDR3 sequence: CASRHHAIKMGEQFF. The CDR3 bases are TGTGCCAGCAGACACCATGCCATCAAGATGGGTGAGCAGTTCTTC. Filled out from reference TRBV11-2 and TRBJ2-1, the complete variable domain reads EAGVAQSPRYKIIEKRQSVAFWCNPISGHATLYWYQQILGQGPKLLIQFQNNGVVDDSQLPKDRFSAERLKGVDSTLKIQPAKLEDSAVYLCASRHHAIKMGEQFFGPGTRLTVL.

This clonotype occurred a few times. The chain couples TRBV15 to TRBJ2-7; D not certain. CDR3 length: 13 residues. The ends were cut back, 0 bases at V and 2 bases at J, with 5 bases in the middle. The germline V gene encodes CDR1 LNHNV and CDR2 YYDKDF (reference sequence). Here the CDR3 DNA reads TGTGCCACCAGCAGAGAGGGGACCTACGAGCAGTACTTC. Protein product: CATSREGTYEQYF.

The chain carries TRBV5-1 and TRBJ2-2; D not certain. Between the trimmed V and J ends, which lost 2 bases and 7 bases, there was a span of 12 bases. The CDR3 contains 14 residues. Per germline, CDR1 SGHRS and CDR2 YFSETQ. DNA for the CDR3: TGCGCCAGCAGCTTACGAACCCTCGGCGGGGAGCTGTTTTTT. Translation: CASSLRTLGGELFF.

The table lists this clonotype with many counts. The rearrangement links TRBV20-1 to TRBJ2-3; no clear D. V lost 3 bases and J 1 base, leaving 14 bases between the germline ends. The germline V gene has CDR1 DFQATT and CDR2 SNEGSKA (reference sequence). There are 15 residues in the CDR3. CDR3 sequence: CSASPPRAGTDTQYF. CDR3 nucleotide sequence: TGCAGTGCTAGCCCCCCTCGCGCGGGCACAGATACGCAGTATTTT.

This clonotype showed up many times. The chain has TRBV9 and TRBJ2-1; no definite D call. V lost 3 bases and J 0 bases, leaving 7 bases between the germline ends. This CDR3 comprises 14 residues. CDR1 SGDLS and CDR2 YYNGEE come from the germline V gene. In DNA form, the CDR3 reads TGTGCCAGCAGCGAACGTAGCTCCTACAATGAGCAGTTCTTC. Its protein product is CASSERSSYNEQFF.

The gene calls are TRBV28 and TRBJ2-7; D gene ambiguous. Per the germline V gene, CDR1 is MDHEN and CDR2 is SYDVKM. V was pared by 3 bases and J by 3 bases, with 3 bases between. The CDR3 runs 11 residues. In DNA, the CDR3 is TGTGCCAGCAGTTTTCTCTACGAGCAGTACTTC. This gives the protein CASSFLYEQYF.

This clonotype came up a few times. This rearrangement joins TRBV6-2 or TRBV6-3 to TRBJ2-6, with 8 bases matching TRBD1. CDR3 size: 17 residues. V was clipped by 5 bases and J by 0 bases; unmatched bases: 6. Germline V gene sequence: CDR1 MNHEY, CDR2 SVGEGT. CDR3 amino acids: CASSLRTGISGANVLTF. The CDR3 DNA reads TGTGCCAGCAGTCTAAGGACAGGGATCTCTGGGGCCAACGTCCTGACTTTC.

This clonotype was seen only a few times. The genes are TRBV11-2 and TRBJ1-1; TRBD1 is a possible D gene (6 bases). The CDR3 sequence is 13 residues long. CDR1 SGHAT and CDR2 FQNNGV come from the germline V gene. V was shortened by 5 bases and J by 5 bases, with 12 bases between the two germline ends. CDR3 nucleotides: TGTGCCAGCAGCCAACAGGGAACTACTGAAGCTTTCTTT. Amino acids: CASSQQGTTEAFF. Looking up the rest from reference TRBV11-2 and TRBJ1-1 gives the full variable domain: EAGVAQSPRYKIIEKRQSVAFWCNPISGHATLYWYQQILGQGPKLLIQFQNNGVVDDSQLPKDRFSAERLKGVDSTLKIQPAKLEDSAVYLCASSQQGTTEAFFGQGTRLTVV.

The chain has TRBV18 and TRBJ2-1; unclear D gene. The germline V gene has CDR1 KGHSH and CDR2 LQKENI. The CDR3 is 15 amino acids. Trimming left V 3 bases short and J 7 bases short, with 16 bases between. The CDR3 sequence: CASSPNATPENEQFF. The DNA for the CDR3 is TGTGCCAGCTCACCCAATGCGACTCCCGAAAATGAGCAGTTCTTC.

This clonotype was counted at least ten times. The chain employs TRBV5-1 and TRBJ1-2; D remains unclear. V was cut by 3 bases and J by 11 bases, with 20 bases left in between. This CDR3 comprises 14 residues. Germline CDR1 reads SGHRS; CDR2 reads YFSETQ. The CDR3 is CASSYSSTETRYTF. The CDR3 nucleotides read TGCGCCAGCAGCTATTCTTCGACGGAAACGAGGTACACCTTC. The variable domain in full, completed from reference TRBV5-1 and TRBJ1-2, reads KAGVTQTPRYLIKTRGQQVTLSCSPISGHRSVSWYQQTPGQGLQFLFEYFSETQRNKGNFPGRFSGRQFSNSRSEMNVSTLELGDSALYLCASSYSSTETRYTFGSGTRLTVV.

This clonotype has a handful of counts. The rearrangement links TRBV11-2 to TRBJ1-5; weak D call: TRBD1 (6 bases). V lost 1 base and J lost 4, with 11 bases in between. Germline CDR1 and CDR2: SGHAT and FQNNGV. CDR3 length equals 15 residues. CDR3 DNA sequence: TGTGCCAGCAGCTTAGCCCCAGGGACAAATCAGCCCCAGCATTTT. Translated, it gives CASSLAPGTNQPQHF.

This clonotype was recorded a few times. The J gene is TRBJ2-7, the V gene TRBV7-2, with TRBD1 matching over 11 bases. The J segment lost 0 bases and the V segment lost 1 base, leaving 2 bases of the junction unmatched. The CDR3 is made up of 16 amino acids. The germline gives CDR1 SGHTA, CDR2 FQGNSA. The CDR3: CASSLEGTGGSYEQYF. CDR3 nucleotide sequence: TGTGCCAGCAGCTTAGAAGGGACAGGGGGCTCCTACGAGCAGTACTTC.

The chain employs TRBV7-2 and TRBJ2-2, with D perhaps being TRBD1 or TRBD2 (6 bases each). V was shortened by 5 bases and J by 2 bases, with 18 bases between the two germline ends. CDR3 length: 17 amino acids. CDR1 is SGHTA and CDR2 is FQGNSA in the germline V gene. The CDR3 spells CASSVRGGFRNTGELFF. The CDR3 bases are TGTGCCAGCAGCGTCCGAGGGGGGTTTAGAAACACCGGGGAGCTGTTTTTT.

This clonotype was counted between two and nine times. The J gene is TRBJ2-3, the V gene TRBV11-3, with TRBD2 matching 8 bases. The CDR3 extends over 20 amino acids. Per the germline V gene, CDR1 is SGHNT and CDR2 is YENEEA. V was clipped by 1 base and J by 0 bases; unmatched bases: 15. DNA of the CDR3: TGTGCCAGCAGCTTAGTTGGTTCGGGGGGGTCCTTCTTTAGCACAGATACGCAGTATTTT. Translating it yields CASSLVGSGGSFFSTDTQYF.